This TCR beta chain was recovered during a study of CD8+ T cells in alopecia areata. This CDR3 has 14 amino acids. The ends were cut back, 2 bases at V and 1 base at J, with 8 bases in the middle. Germline V gives CDR1 KGHSH, CDR2 LQKENI. Extraction and reverse transcription of RNA yielded cDNA as the sequencing template. The table came from immunoSEQ multiplex PCR; TCRdb's copy has only in-frame clones and leaves some out. The profile shows about 99,000 clones, less than 70% of them singletons. This clone has just a few counts. The rearrangement links TRBV18 to TRBJ1-1, with D uncertain. Sequenced material: CD4+ T cells sorted from blood. This clonotype was obtained from a human donor in good health. CDR3 sequence (DNA): TGTGCCAGCTCACCAATTGTTCGGAACACTGAAGCTTTCTTT. This translates into CASSPIVRNTEAFF. The variable domain in full, with the rest retrieved from reference TRBV18 and TRBJ1-1, is NAGVMQNPRHLVRRRGQEARLRCSPMKGHSHVYWYRQLPEEGLKFMVYLQKENIIDESGMPKERFSAEFPKEGPSILRIQQVVRGDSAAYFCASSPIVRNTEAFFGQGTRLTVV.